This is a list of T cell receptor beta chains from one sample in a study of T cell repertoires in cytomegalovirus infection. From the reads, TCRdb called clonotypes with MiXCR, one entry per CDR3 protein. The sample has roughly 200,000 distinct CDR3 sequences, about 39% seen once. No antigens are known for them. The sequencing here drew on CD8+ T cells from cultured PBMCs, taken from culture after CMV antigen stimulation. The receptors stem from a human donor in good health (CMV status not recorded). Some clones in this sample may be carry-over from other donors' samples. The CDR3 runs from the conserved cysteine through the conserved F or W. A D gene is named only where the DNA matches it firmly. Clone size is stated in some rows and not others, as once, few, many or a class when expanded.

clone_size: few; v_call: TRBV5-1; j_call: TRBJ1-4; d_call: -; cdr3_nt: TGCGCCAGCAGCTTGGCCAAGGCTAATGAAAAACTGTTTTTT; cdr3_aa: CASSLAKANEKLFF
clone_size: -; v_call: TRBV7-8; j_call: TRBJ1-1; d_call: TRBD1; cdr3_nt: TGTGCCAGCAGCTTAGTTTGGGACAGGCAGAACACTGAAGCTTTCTTT; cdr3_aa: CASSLVWDRQNTEAFF
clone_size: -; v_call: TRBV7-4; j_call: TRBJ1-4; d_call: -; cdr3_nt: TGTGCCAGCAGCTTAGCGGGTCAGGGGAATGAAAAACTGTTTTTT; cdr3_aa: CASSLAGQGNEKLFF
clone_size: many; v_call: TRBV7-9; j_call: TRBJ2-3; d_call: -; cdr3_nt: TGTGCCAGTAACCACCCAGAAGCAGATACGCAGTATTTT; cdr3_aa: CASNHPEADTQYF
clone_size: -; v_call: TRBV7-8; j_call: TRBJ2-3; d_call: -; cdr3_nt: TGTGCCAGCAGCTTATACCGGAGGGCTTCTAGCACAGATACGCAGTATTTT; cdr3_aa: CASSLYRRASSTDTQYF
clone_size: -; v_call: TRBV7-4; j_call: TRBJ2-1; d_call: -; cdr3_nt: TGTGCCAGCAGCCTCTCGGAGGGGAGCTCCTACAATGAGCAGTTCTTC; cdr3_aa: CASSLSEGSSYNEQFF
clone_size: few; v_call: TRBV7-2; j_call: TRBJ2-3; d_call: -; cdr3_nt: TGTGCCAGCAGCTTAAGGCGGGACTCCACAGATACGCAGTATTTT; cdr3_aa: CASSLRRDSTDTQYF
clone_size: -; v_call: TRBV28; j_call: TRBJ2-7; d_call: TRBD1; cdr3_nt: TGTGCCAGCAGCGCTCGGGGACAGGGCGGCGAGCAGTACTTC; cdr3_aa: CASSARGQGGEQYF
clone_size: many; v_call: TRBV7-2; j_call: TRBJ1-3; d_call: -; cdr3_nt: TGTGCCAGCAGCTTAGTCAGCTCTGGAAACACCATATATTTT; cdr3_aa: CASSLVSSGNTIYF
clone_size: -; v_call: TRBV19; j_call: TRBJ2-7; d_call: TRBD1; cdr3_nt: TGTGCCAGTAGTATAGCCGGGACAGGGGGCTTGGAGGAGCAGTACTTC; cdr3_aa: CASSIAGTGGLEEQYF
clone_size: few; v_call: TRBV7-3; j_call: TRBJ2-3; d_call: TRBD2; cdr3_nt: TGTGCCAGCAGCCCTCCTAATAGCGGGGGGGATGACACAGATACGCAGTATTTT; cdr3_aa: CASSPPNSGGDDTDTQYF
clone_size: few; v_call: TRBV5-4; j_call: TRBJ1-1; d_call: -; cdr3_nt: TGTGCCAGCCGTCGGATTGGAACAACTGAAGCTTTCTTT; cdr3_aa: CASRRIGTTEAFF
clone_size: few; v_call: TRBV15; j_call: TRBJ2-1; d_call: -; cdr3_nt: TGTGCCACCAGCACTGTAGCGTCCTACAATGAGCAGTTCTTC; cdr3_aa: CATSTVASYNEQFF
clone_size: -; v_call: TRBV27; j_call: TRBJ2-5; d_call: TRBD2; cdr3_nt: TGTGCCAGCAGTTCTGGCCGGACTAGGCAAAGGGAGACCCAGTACTTC; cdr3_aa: CASSSGRTRQRETQYF
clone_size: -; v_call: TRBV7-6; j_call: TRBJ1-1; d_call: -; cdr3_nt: TGTGCCAGCAGCTTAGCTGGGGCGGTGGCTTTCTTT; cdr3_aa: CASSLAGAVAFF
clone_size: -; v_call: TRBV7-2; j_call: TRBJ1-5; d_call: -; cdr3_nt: TGTGCCAGCAGCTTAGGGTTGGTGGGAGTGAGCAATCAGCCCCAGCATTTT; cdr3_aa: CASSLGLVGVSNQPQHF
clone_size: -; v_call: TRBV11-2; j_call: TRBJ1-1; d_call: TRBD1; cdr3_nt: TGTGCCAGCAGCTGGTGGGCGACAGGGGGAACGGTTGTCACTGAAGCTTTCTTT; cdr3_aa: CASSWWATGGTVVTEAFF
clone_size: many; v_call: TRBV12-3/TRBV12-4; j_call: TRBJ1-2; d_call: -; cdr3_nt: TGTGCCAGCAGTCCATCGACAGGCTATGGCTACACCTTC; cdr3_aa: CASSPSTGYGYTF
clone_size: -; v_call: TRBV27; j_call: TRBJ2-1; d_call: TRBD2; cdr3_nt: TGTGCCAGCAGCCCTAGCGGGGGGGCCGTTAGCTATGAGCAGTTCTTC; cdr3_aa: CASSPSGGAVSYEQFF
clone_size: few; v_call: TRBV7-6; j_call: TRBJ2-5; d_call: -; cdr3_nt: TGTGCCAGCAGCTCCCTCGAAGAGACCCAGTACTTC; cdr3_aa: CASSSLEETQYF
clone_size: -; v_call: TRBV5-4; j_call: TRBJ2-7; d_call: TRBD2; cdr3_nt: TGTGCCAGCAGCTTGAAGCGGGAGGCGACCTACGAGCAGTACTTC; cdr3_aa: CASSLKREATYEQYF
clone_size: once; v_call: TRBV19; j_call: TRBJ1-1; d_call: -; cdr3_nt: TGTGCCAGTAGTATAGGTGGGGGTCACACTGAAGCTTTCTTT; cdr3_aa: CASSIGGGHTEAFF
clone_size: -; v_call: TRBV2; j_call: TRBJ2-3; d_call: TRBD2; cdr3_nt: TGTGCCAGCAGTGAGGGGCCTAGCGGGAGCTCAGATACGCAGTATTTT; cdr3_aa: CASSEGPSGSSDTQYF
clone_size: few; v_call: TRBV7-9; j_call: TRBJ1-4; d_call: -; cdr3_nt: TGTGCCAGCAGCCCCACCGACGGGGGTGAAAAACTGTTTTTT; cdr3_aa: CASSPTDGGEKLFF
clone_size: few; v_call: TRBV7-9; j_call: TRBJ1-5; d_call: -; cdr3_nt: TGTGCCAGCAGCTCCGCGGGGAGTAGCAATCAGCCCCAGCATTTT; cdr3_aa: CASSSAGSSNQPQHF
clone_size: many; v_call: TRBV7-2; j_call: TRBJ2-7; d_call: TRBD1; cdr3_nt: TGTGCCAGCAGCCTTTGGTGGACAGGGAACTACGAGCAGTACTTC; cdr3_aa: CASSLWWTGNYEQYF
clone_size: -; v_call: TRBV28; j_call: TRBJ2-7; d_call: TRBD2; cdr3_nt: TGTGCCAGCAGCCTGGGGGTGGGGGGGGAACACTACGAGCAGTACTTC; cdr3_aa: CASSLGVGGEHYEQYF
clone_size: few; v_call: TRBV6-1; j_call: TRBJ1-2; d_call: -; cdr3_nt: TGTGCCAGCAGTGGGCGACGGGGCTATGGCTACACCTTC; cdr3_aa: CASSGRRGYGYTF
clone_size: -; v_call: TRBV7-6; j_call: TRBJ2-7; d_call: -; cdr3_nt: TGTGCCATCGACCTCATCAGGGAGTTGCACGAGCAGTACTTC; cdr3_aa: CAIDLIRELHEQYF
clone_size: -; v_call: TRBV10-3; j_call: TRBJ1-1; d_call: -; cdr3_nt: TGTGCCACCGCCCGGACAGAGATGAACACTGAAGCTTTCTTT; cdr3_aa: CATARTEMNTEAFF
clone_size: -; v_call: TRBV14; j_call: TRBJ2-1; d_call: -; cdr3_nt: TGTGCCAGCAGCCCGGACACAGGTCACGGGCTGAACAATGAGCAGTTCTTC; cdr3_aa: CASSPDTGHGLNNEQFF
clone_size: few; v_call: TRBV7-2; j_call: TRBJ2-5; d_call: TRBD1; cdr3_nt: TGTGCCAGCAGCTTAGCTTGGACAGGGGAGGAAGAGACCCAGTACTTC; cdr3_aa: CASSLAWTGEEETQYF
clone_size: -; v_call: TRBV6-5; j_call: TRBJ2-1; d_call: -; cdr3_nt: TGTGCCAGCAGCCTCAGGGTCCCCGGGCATGAGCAGTTCTTC; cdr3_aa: CASSLRVPGHEQFF
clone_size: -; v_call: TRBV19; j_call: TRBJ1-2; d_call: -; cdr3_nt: TGTGCCAGTAGTATAGAGGACTATGGCTACACCTTC; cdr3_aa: CASSIEDYGYTF
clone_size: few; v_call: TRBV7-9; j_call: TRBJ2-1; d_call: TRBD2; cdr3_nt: TGTGCCAGCAGTTCACCAGCGGGGGGGCGAGGATCAAATGAGCAGTTCTTC; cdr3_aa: CASSSPAGGRGSNEQFF
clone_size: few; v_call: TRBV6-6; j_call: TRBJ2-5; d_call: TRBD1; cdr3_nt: TGTGCCAGCAGTGATAACAGGGGAAGGCAAGAGACCCAGTACTTC; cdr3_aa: CASSDNRGRQETQYF
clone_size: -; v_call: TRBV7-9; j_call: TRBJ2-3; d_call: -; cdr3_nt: TGTGCCAGCAGCCAGAAGGATAGCACAGATACGCAGTATTTT; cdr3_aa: CASSQKDSTDTQYF